Below, 8 T cell receptor beta chains from the same sample are listed, as sequenced in a study of OX40 agonist ivuxolimab in advanced cancers. Assay: immunoSEQ multiplex PCR; the TCRdb copy retains only in-frame clones and omits some. Found here are approximately 60,000 clones, around nine tenths of them singletons; the top ten hold 6.9%. Material: CD4+ or CD8+ T cells sorted from blood, obtained in a trial of the OX40 agonist ivuxolimab. These receptors originate from an adult with an advanced solid tumor such as melanoma, head and neck, liver or kidney cancer.

With regard to this clone: Germline and junction disagree at one end, which may indicate a read error. J is TRBJ2-5 and V is TRBV7-7, with 10 bases lining up with TRBD1. This CDR3 comprises 15 residues. The germline V gene has CDR1 SSHAT and CDR2 FNYEAQ (reference sequence). The CDR3 region is CASSLKRTGGETQYF. The CDR3 nucleotides are TGTGCTAGCAGCTTAAAACGGACAGGGGGAGAGACCCAGTACTTC.

This clone was found a few times. V and J are TRBV6-1 and TRBJ1-1; D might be TRBD1 (6 bases). CDR3 length: 15 residues. Germline lookup yields CDR1 MNHNS and CDR2 SASEGT. V was shortened by 5 bases and J by 3 bases, with 16 bases between the two germline ends. The DNA for the CDR3 is TGTGCCAGCAGTATTGTCTCAGGGGTGGACACTGAAGCTTTCTTT. Amino acid sequence: CASSIVSGVDTEAFF.

The gene calls are TRBV10-2 and TRBJ2-1, with a possible D match to TRBD2 (5 bases). Germline assignment: CDR1 WSHSY and CDR2 SAAADI. This CDR3 is built from 13 residues. The V and J ends lost 6 bases and 7 bases respectively, with 13 bases between them. The CDR3 nucleotides read TGCGCCAGCAGGGACTTAGCGCGAAATGAGCAGTTCTTC. The encoded protein is CASRDLARNEQFF.

The chain carries TRBV28 and TRBJ2-7, with D perhaps matching TRBD2 (6 bases). There are 15 residues in the CDR3. Germline-derived CDR1 and CDR2 are MDHEN and SYDVKM. The ends were cut back, 3 bases at V and 5 bases at J, with 17 bases in the middle. DNA for the CDR3: TGTGCCAGCAGTTTGCCGTCCGGGAGCAGCCACGAGCAGTACTTC. Translating gives CASSLPSGSSHEQYF. The whole variable domain, filled in from reference TRBV28 and TRBJ2-7, reads DVKVTQSSRYLVKRTGEKVFLECVQDMDHENMFWYRQDPGLGLRLIYFSYDVKMKEKGDIPEGYSVSREKKERFSLILESASTNQTSMYLCASSLPSGSSHEQYFGPGTRLTVT.

The sample holds a few counts of this clone. The chain has TRBV10-3 and TRBJ1-2, with D possibly matching TRBD1 (6 bases). Looked up from germline, CDR1 is ENHRY and CDR2 is SYGVKD. V lost 4 bases and J lost 3, with 12 bases in between. The CDR3 is 14 amino acids. The CDR3 here is CAISVRGADYGYTF. The CDR3 region has the DNA TGTGCCATCAGTGTAAGGGGGGCCGACTATGGCTACACCTTC.

The rearrangement joins TRBV5-4 to TRBJ2-7; 8 bases align to TRBD1. Looked up from germline, CDR1 is SGHNT and CDR2 is YYREEE (reference sequence). This CDR3 contains 16 residues. Trimming took 4 bases from V and 7 from J; bases not matched to a gene: 16. Written as DNA, the CDR3 is TGTGCCAGCAGCAGGGGACAGGCCGCCTCCTTGGGGGAGCAGTACTTC. Its protein is CASSRGQAASLGEQYF.

This chain joins TRBV28 and TRBJ2-1; no firm D call. The ends were cut back, 7 bases at V and 6 bases at J, with 16 bases in the middle. Germline V gene lookup returns CDR1 MDHEN and CDR2 SYDVKM. This CDR3 spans 14 amino acids. CDR3 in amino acids: CASIGPWNANEQFF. The CDR3 bases are TGTGCCAGCATTGGGCCCTGGAACGCCAATGAGCAGTTCTTC.

This chain connects TRBV4-2 to TRBJ2-7; TRBD2 agrees at 15 bases. The trim removed 4 bases at V and 3 bases at J, leaving 7 bases unmatched. CDR1 and CDR2 from the germline V gene are LGHNA and YNFKEQ. The CDR3 runs 17 residues. CDR3 sequence: CASSLLGLAGGGYEQYF. CDR3 DNA: TGTGCCAGCAGCCTTTTGGGACTAGCGGGAGGTGGCTACGAGCAGTACTTC.